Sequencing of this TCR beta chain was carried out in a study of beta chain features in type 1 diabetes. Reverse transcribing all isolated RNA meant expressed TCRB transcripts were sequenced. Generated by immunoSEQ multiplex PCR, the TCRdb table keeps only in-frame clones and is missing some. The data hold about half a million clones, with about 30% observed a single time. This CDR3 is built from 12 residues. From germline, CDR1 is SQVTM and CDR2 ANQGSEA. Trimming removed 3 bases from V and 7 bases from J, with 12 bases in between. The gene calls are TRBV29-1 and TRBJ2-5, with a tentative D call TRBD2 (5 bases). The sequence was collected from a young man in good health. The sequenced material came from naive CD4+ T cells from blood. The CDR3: CSVDSPEGTQYF. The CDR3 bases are TGCAGCGTTGATAGTCCCGAGGGGACCCAGTACTTC.